The 2 T cell receptor beta chains listed next were all sequenced from one sample in a study of technical replicates of blood from several donors. The method was immunoSEQ multiplex PCR; TCRdb's version includes in-frame clones alone and lacks a portion of them. The sample yields 75,000 to 95,000 clones, roughly 94% seen once. The sequenced sample was T cells isolated from PBMCs. The source of these receptors is a human donor in good health.

The rearrangement links TRBV19 to TRBJ2-3; D is uncertain. V lost 4 bases, J lost 6 bases, and 8 bases lay in between. The V gene's germline CDR1 is LNHDA and CDR2 SQIVND (reference sequence). This CDR3 contains 12 residues. CDR3 sequence (DNA): TGTGCCAGTAGTACAACAAGTGATACGCAGTATTTT. This translates into CASSTTSDTQYF.

The V gene is TRBV13, the J gene TRBJ2-7; 13 bases fit TRBD2. V shed 4 bases, J shed 5 bases, and the junction held 8 bases outside the gene matches. The CDR3 is 16 residues long. Germline CDR1 PRHDT, CDR2 FYEKMQ (reference sequence). In nucleotides, the CDR3 is TGTGCCAGCAGCTCCCGGACTAGCGGGAGAGCCCACGAGCAGTACTTC. Translation gives CASSSRTSGRAHEQYF.